The clone carrying this TCR beta chain is a singleton in its sample. Splitting the CD4+ cells yielded a CD45RA+ naive subset and a CD45RA-negative memory subset. The sample comes from a study of shared clonotypes between healthy human individuals. Trimming removed 1 base from V and 5 bases from J, with 13 bases in between. Germline CDR1 is SGDLS and CDR2 is YYNGEE. The CDR3 has 14 residues. Some clones are missing from TCRdb's copy, which holds only in-frame ones; the method was immunoSEQ multiplex PCR. The sample contains some 1 million clones, about three quarters of which appear only once. The sample comprised memory CD4+ T cells sorted from blood. The sample's subset: CD45RA-negative fraction. The TCR comes from a man aged 18 to 29 in good health. The rearrangement uses TRBV9 and TRBJ2-7; D is perhaps TRBD2 (5 bases). CDR3 sequence (DNA): TGTGCCAGCAGCGTACAGGACGGGGTCGACGAGCAGTACTTC. Its translation: CASSVQDGVDEQYF.